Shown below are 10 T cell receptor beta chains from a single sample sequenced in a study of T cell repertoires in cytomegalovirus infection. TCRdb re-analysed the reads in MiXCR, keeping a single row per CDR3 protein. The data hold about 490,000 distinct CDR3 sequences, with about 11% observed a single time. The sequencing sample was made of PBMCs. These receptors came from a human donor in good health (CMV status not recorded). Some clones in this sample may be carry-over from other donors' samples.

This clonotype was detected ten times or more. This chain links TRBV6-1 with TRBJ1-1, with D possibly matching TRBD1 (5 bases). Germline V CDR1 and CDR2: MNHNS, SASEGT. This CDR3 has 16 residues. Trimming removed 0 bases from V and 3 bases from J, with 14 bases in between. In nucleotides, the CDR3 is TGTGCCAGCAGTGAAGCTCTCTCAGGGCTACACACTGAAGCTTTCTTT. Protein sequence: CASSEALSGLHTEAFF.

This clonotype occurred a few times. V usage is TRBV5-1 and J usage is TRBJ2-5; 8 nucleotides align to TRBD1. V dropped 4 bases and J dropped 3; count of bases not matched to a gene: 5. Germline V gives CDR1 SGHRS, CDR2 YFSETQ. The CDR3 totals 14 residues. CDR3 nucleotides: TGCGCCAGCAGCAAACAGGGGGGAAAAGAGACCCAGTACTTC. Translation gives CASSKQGGKETQYF.

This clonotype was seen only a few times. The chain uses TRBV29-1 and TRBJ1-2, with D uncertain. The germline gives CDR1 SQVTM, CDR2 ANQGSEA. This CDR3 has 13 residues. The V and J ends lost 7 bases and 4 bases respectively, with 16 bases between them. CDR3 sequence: CSATEGFSYGYTF. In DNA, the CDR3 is TGCAGCGCTACCGAGGGCTTTTCCTATGGCTACACCTTC.

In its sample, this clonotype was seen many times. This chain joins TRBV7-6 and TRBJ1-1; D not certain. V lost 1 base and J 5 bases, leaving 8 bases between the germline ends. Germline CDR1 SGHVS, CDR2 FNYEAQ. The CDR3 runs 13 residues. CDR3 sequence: CASSLEKSTEAFF. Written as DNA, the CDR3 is TGTGCCAGCAGCTTAGAGAAAAGTACTGAAGCTTTCTTT.

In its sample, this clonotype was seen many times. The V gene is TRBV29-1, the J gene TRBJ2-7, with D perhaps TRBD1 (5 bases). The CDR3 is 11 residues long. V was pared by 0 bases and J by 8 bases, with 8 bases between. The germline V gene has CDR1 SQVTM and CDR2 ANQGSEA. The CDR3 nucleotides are TGCAGCGTTGAAGAACAGGCCCAGCAGTACTTC. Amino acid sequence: CSVEEQAQQYF.

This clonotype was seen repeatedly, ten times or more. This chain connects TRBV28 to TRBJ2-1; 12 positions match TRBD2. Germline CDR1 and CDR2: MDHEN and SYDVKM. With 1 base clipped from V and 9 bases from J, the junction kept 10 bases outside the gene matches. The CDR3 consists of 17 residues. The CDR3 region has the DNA TGTGCCAGCAGTTTATTTGACCTAGCGGGAGGGCCGGGTGAGCAGTTCTTC. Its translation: CASSLFDLAGGPGEQFF. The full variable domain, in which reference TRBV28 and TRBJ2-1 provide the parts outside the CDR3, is DVKVTQSSRYLVKRTGEKVFLECVQDMDHENMFWYRQDPGLGLRLIYFSYDVKMKEKGDIPEGYSVSREKKERFSLILESASTNQTSMYLCASSLFDLAGGPGEQFFGPGTRLTVL.

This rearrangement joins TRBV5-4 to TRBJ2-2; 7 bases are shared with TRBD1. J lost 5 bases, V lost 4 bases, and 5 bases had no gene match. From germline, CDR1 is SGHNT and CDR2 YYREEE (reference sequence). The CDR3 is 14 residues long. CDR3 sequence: CASSRGQLTGELFF. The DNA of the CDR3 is TGTGCCAGCAGCCGGGGACAGTTAACCGGGGAGCTGTTTTTT.

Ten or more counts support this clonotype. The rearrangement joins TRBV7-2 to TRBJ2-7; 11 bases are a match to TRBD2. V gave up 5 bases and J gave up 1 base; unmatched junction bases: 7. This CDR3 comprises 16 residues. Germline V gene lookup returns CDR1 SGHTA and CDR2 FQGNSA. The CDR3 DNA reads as TGTGCCAGCAGCGTTAGCGGGAGGGCCGCTTCCTACGAGCAGTACTTC. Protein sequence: CASSVSGRAASYEQYF.

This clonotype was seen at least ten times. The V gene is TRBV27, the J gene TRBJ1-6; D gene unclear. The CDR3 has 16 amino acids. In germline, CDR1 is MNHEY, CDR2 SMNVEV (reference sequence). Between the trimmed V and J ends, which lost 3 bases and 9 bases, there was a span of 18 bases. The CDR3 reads CASSLSGSRIASPLHF. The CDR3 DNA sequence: TGTGCCAGCAGTTTGTCGGGGTCTAGGATTGCTTCACCCCTCCACTTT.

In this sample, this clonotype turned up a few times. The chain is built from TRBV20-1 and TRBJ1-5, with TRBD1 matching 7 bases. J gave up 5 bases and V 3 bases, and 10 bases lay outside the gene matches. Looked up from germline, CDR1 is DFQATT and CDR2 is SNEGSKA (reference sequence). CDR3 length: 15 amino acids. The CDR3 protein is CSARGGRGFDQPQHF. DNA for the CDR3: TGCAGTGCTAGGGGTGGCAGGGGGTTTGATCAGCCCCAGCATTTT.